Listed below are T cell receptor beta chains from one sample, sequenced in a study of PD-1 blockade in classical Hodgkin lymphoma. TCRdb's table, derived via immunoSEQ multiplex PCR, lists solely in-frame clones and lacks some. Counted here are about 96,000 clones, around 93% occurring once; the ten biggest clones make up around 2%. Here the sequenced sample was peripheral blood mononuclear cells (PBMCs), taken before the fourth cycle of nivolumab. The receptors here all came from a human donor with classical Hodgkin lymphoma. CDR3s include the opening cysteine and the closing phenylalanine or tryptophan. D genes are given only for firm matches. Size is stated for part of the rows, as once, few or many counts, or as a class when the clone is expanded.

J	D	V	size	CDR3	DNA
TRBJ2-4	TRBD1	TRBV7-2	-	CASSLRQGSFSKNIQYF	TGTGCCAGCAGCCTAAGACAGGGGTCCTTTTCCAAAAACATTCAGTACTTC
TRBJ2-7	-	TRBV2	-	CASRSGTPREQYF	TGTGCCAGCAGGTCCGGGACACCCCGCGAGCAGTACTTC
TRBJ1-2	-	TRBV7-2	once	CASSLRVRGYTF	TGTGCCAGCAGCCTTAGGGTCCGGGGCTACACCTTC
TRBJ2-7	-	TRBV5-1	once	CASSRQGRGRGTIYEQYF	TGCGCCAGCAGCAGGCAGGGGAGGGGCCGGGGGACAATCTACGAGCAGTACTTC
TRBJ2-3	TRBD2	TRBV7-8	-	CASSARLAGGTDTQYF	TGTGCCAGCAGCGCAAGACTAGCGGGGGGTACAGATACGCAGTATTTT
TRBJ1-2	TRBD1	TRBV7-9	-	CASSGQGGAYGYTF	TGTGCCAGCAGCGGCCAGGGGGGGGCCTATGGCTACACCTTC
TRBJ1-2	-	TRBV4-2	-	CASSQEWQGTHYGYTF	TGTGCCAGCAGCCAAGAATGGCAGGGCACCCACTATGGCTACACCTTC
TRBJ2-7	-	TRBV6-4	-	CASSDLRRVLRRYYEQYF	TGTGCCAGCAGTGACCTGCGAAGGGTTCTGAGGAGGTACTACGAGCAGTACTTC
TRBJ2-7	-	TRBV27	-	CASSQAGGTPYEQYF	TGTGCCAGCAGTCAGGCCGGCGGGACACCCTACGAGCAGTACTTC
TRBJ1-4	TRBD1	TRBV4-2	-	CASSKDRVGGAFPNEKLFF	TGTGCCAGCAGCAAGGACAGGGTAGGAGGGGCCTTCCCTAATGAAAAACTGTTTTTT
TRBJ2-2	-	TRBV7-7	-	CASVGTGELFF	TGTGCCAGTGTGGGTACCGGGGAGCTGTTTTTT
TRBJ1-1	TRBD1	TRBV6-6	few	CASTRTDRDVEAFF	TGTGCCAGCACCCGTACGGACAGGGACGTTGAAGCTTTCTTT
TRBJ2-6	-	TRBV9	-	CASSGNSGANVLTF	TGTGCCAGCAGCGGCAACTCTGGGGCCAACGTCCTGACTTTC
TRBJ2-5	-	TRBV30	-	CAWSGLARETQYF	TGTGCCTGGAGCGGCCTAGCGAGGGAGACCCAGTACTTC
TRBJ2-7	-	TRBV12-5	once	CASGSNRESEQYF	TGTGCTAGTGGTTCAAACAGGGAGAGCGAGCAGTACTTC
TRBJ1-1	-	TRBV6-6	-	CASSVGTEAFF	TGTGCCAGCAGTGTTGGGACTGAAGCTTTCTTT
TRBJ2-1	-	TRBV6-1	-	CASSEVGGFSEQFF	TGTGCCAGCAGTGAAGTCGGTGGTTTCAGTGAGCAGTTCTTC
TRBJ1-4	-	TRBV7-6	-	CASSLGRGTNEKLFF	TGTGCCAGCAGCTTAGGCCGGGGCACTAATGAAAAACTGTTTTTT
TRBJ2-7	-	TRBV6-1	-	CASSEAGHVSYEQYF	TGTGCCAGCAGTGAAGCCGGACATGTGTCCTACGAGCAGTACTTC
TRBJ2-1	TRBD2	TRBV27	-	CASSLSAPLGLAGSGGQFF	TGTGCCAGCAGTTTATCGGCCCCCTTAGGACTAGCGGGATCAGGGGGGCAGTTCTTC
TRBJ2-3	TRBD1	TRBV5-1	-	CASSMDRGTDTQYF	TGCGCCAGCAGCATGGACAGGGGGACAGATACGCAGTATTTT
TRBJ2-5	-	TRBV9	-	CASSVGRNQETQYF	TGTGCCAGCAGCGTTGGCCGAAACCAAGAGACCCAGTACTTC
TRBJ2-2	TRBD1	TRBV6-6	-	CASTDLGTVNTGELFF	TGTGCCAGCACGGACCTCGGGACAGTGAACACCGGGGAGCTGTTTTTT
TRBJ2-7	-	TRBV7-6	once	CASGLQEIPYEQYF	TGTGCCAGCGGTTTACAAGAGATCCCCTACGAGCAGTACTTC
TRBJ2-7	TRBD1	TRBV5-6	-	CASSLGQGSAYEQYF	TGTGCCAGCAGCTTGGGACAGGGGTCAGCCTACGAGCAGTACTTC
TRBJ2-3	TRBD2	TRBV4-1	-	CASSRLAGGPSSHRYTQYF	TGCGCCAGCAGTCGACTAGCGGGAGGCCCCTCGTCCCACCGTTATACGCAGTATTTT
TRBJ2-4	-	TRBV27	-	CASSPQDSWFKNIQYF	TGTGCCAGCAGTCCACAGGACAGCTGGTTCAAAAACATTCAGTACTTC
TRBJ2-5	-	TRBV7-9	-	CASSPRGETQYF	TGTGCCAGCAGCCCAAGGGGGGAGACCCAGTACTTC
TRBJ2-7	-	TRBV12-5	-	CASGLAVYEQYF	TGTGCTAGTGGTTTGGCCGTCTACGAGCAGTACTTC
TRBJ1-4	-	TRBV6-1	-	CASSLAGPQGEKLFF	TGTGCCAGCAGTCTAGCGGGACCCCAAGGGGAAAAACTGTTTTTT
TRBJ1-2	-	TRBV30	-	CAWSQVHYGYTF	TGTGCCTGGTCCCAAGTCCACTATGGCTACACCTTC
TRBJ2-7	-	TRBV27	-	CASSLLARASYEQYF	TGTGCCAGCAGTTTGCTCGCCAGGGCCTCCTACGAGCAGTACTTC
TRBJ2-5	-	TRBV7-9	-	CASSLSGEETQYF	TGTGCCAGCAGCTTATCGGGGGAAGAGACCCAGTACTTC
TRBJ1-4	-	TRBV9	-	CASSPRDTTNEKLFF	TGTGCCAGCAGCCCCCGGGACACAACTAATGAAAAACTGTTTTTT
TRBJ1-2	TRBD1	TRBV29-1	-	CSVDDRGFNYGYTF	TGCAGCGTAGATGACAGGGGGTTTAACTATGGCTACACCTTC
TRBJ2-4	-	TRBV14	-	CASSQGGPSIGGIQYF	TGTGCCAGCAGCCAAGGTGGTCCGAGTATTGGGGGTATTCAGTACTTC
TRBJ2-3	TRBD2	TRBV29-1	-	CSVDSGSFTDTQYF	TGCAGCGTAGATAGCGGGAGTTTCACAGATACGCAGTATTTT
TRBJ2-7	-	TRBV7-9	once	CASSLVGGYEQYF	TGTGCCAGCAGCTTAGTAGGCGGATACGAGCAGTACTTC
TRBJ1-2	TRBD1	TRBV2	-	CATQGLGYGYTF	TGTGCCACACAGGGGCTGGGCTATGGCTACACCTTC
TRBJ2-7	-	TRBV28	-	CASSFAGDYEQYF	TGTGCCAGCAGTTTTGCGGGCGACTACGAGCAGTACTTC
TRBJ2-7	TRBD1	TRBV6-1	-	CASSPGQGISYEQYF	TGTGCCAGCAGCCCGGGACAGGGCATCTCCTACGAGCAGTACTTC
TRBJ2-1	-	TRBV15	-	CATSRDFGTRHNEQFF	TGTGCCACCAGCAGAGATTTCGGGACTCGACACAATGAGCAGTTCTTC
TRBJ2-5	TRBD1	TRBV5-4	-	CASSRQGDQETQYF	TGTGCCAGCAGCCGACAGGGGGACCAAGAGACCCAGTACTTC
TRBJ1-1	-	TRBV28	-	CASSLTGVNTEAFF	TGTGCCAGCAGTTTAACTGGGGTGAACACTGAAGCTTTCTTT
TRBJ1-5	-	TRBV18	-	CASSPAMGGQQNQPQHF	TGTGCCAGCTCACCCGCGATGGGAGGGCAGCAGAATCAGCCCCAGCATTTT
TRBJ1-3	-	TRBV19	once	CASSIHSGNTIYF	TGTGCCAGTAGTATTCACTCTGGAAACACCATATATTTT
TRBJ2-5	TRBD2	TRBV5-1	-	CASSLDRGGLETQYF	TGCGCCAGCAGCTTGGATCGGGGAGGGCTCGAGACCCAGTACTTC
TRBJ2-1	TRBD2	TRBV2	-	CASRTSAYNEQFF	TGTGCCAGCAGGACTAGCGCCTACAATGAGCAGTTCTTC
TRBJ2-7	TRBD1	TRBV4-2	-	CASSQGGQGVYEQYF	TGTGCCAGCAGCCAAGGGGGGCAGGGGGTGTACGAGCAGTACTTC
TRBJ1-2	-	TRBV2	-	CASMAGTHYGYTF	TGTGCCAGCATGGCCGGGACTCACTATGGCTACACCTTC
TRBJ1-4	-	TRBV5-6	-	CASSFGGGRWNEKLFF	TGTGCCAGCAGCTTCGGCGGGGGTCGATGGAATGAAAAACTGTTTTTT
TRBJ2-2	TRBD2	TRBV2	-	CASKDLAGDGGELFF	TGTGCCAGCAAGGACTTAGCGGGAGATGGCGGGGAGCTGTTTTTT
TRBJ2-7	TRBD2	TRBV6-1	-	CASSEPLSGSHYEQYF	TGTGCCAGCAGTGAGCCTTTGAGCGGGAGTCACTACGAGCAGTACTTC
TRBJ2-1	TRBD1	TRBV4-1	once	CASSQDRFGTGYSGEQFF	TGCGCCAGCAGCCAAGACCGGTTCGGGACAGGGTATTCCGGTGAGCAGTTCTTC
TRBJ2-1	TRBD2	TRBV4-2	-	CASSQLAGLKTQDEQFF	TGTGCCAGCAGCCAACTAGCGGGACTAAAAACACAGGATGAGCAGTTCTTC
TRBJ2-7	-	TRBV6-5	-	CASSYSGIKDSRYF	TGTGCCAGCAGTTACTCGGGAATAAAGGACAGCCGTTACTTC
TRBJ2-3	TRBD2	TRBV30	-	CAWSGLAGRGQYF	TGTGCCTGGAGTGGGCTAGCGGGAAGGGGGCAGTATTTT
TRBJ2-6	TRBD1	TRBV7-9	-	CASSLGPTGGTGANVLTF	TGTGCCAGCAGCTTAGGACCGACAGGGGGAACTGGGGCCAACGTCCTGACTTTC
TRBJ2-7	-	TRBV25-1	-	CASSENMYEQYF	TGTGCCAGCAGTGAAAACATGTACGAGCAGTACTTC